Listed below are T cell receptor beta chains from one sample, sequenced in a study of T cell responses to AZD1222 COVID-19 vaccine. Clones were sequenced by immunoSEQ multiplex PCR, and TCRdb holds only the in-frame ones, with some missing. The sample lists more than 50,000 clones; roughly 90% were seen once. The source was peripheral blood, collected on day 0 of AZD1222 vaccination. The receptors were sampled from an adult in good health. Each CDR3 is given with its conserved first and last residue. A D gene is named only where the DNA matches it firmly. The size entry is marked missing in some rows and otherwise reads once, few, many or a size class.

V gene: TRBV11-3; J gene: TRBJ2-1; clone size: .; D gene: TRBD2; CDR3 protein: CASSLSWTSEQFF; CDR3 DNA: TGTGCCAGCAGCTTATCTTGGACTAGTGAGCAGTTCTTC
V gene: TRBV27; J gene: TRBJ2-7; clone size: .; D gene: TRBD2; CDR3 protein: CASSLGLAGFYEQYF; CDR3 DNA: TGTGCCAGCAGTTTAGGGCTAGCGGGATTCTACGAGCAGTACTTC
V gene: TRBV7-3; J gene: TRBJ2-1; clone size: .; D gene: .; CDR3 protein: CASSLRSAGEQFF; CDR3 DNA: TGTGCCAGCAGCTTAAGGTCGGCGGGTGAGCAGTTCTTC
V gene: TRBV6-1; J gene: TRBJ2-3; clone size: .; D gene: .; CDR3 protein: CASSESGGISTDTQYF; CDR3 DNA: TGTGCCAGCAGTGAAAGCGGCGGGATAAGCACAGATACGCAGTATTTT
V gene: TRBV5-4; J gene: TRBJ2-1; clone size: .; D gene: TRBD1; CDR3 protein: CASSRGQYNEQFF; CDR3 DNA: TGTGCCAGCAGCCGGGGACAGTACAATGAGCAGTTCTTC
V gene: TRBV11-2; J gene: TRBJ2-7; clone size: few; D gene: .; CDR3 protein: CASSFTTYEQYF; CDR3 DNA: TGTGCCAGCAGCTTTACCACCTACGAGCAGTACTTC
V gene: TRBV2; J gene: TRBJ2-5; clone size: .; D gene: .; CDR3 protein: CASSGLQTQYF; CDR3 DNA: TGTGCCAGCAGCGGATTGCAGACCCAGTACTTC
V gene: TRBV30; J gene: TRBJ2-1; clone size: .; D gene: TRBD1; CDR3 protein: CACLQGAGYNEQFF; CDR3 DNA: TGTGCCTGTCTGCAGGGGGCGGGATACAATGAGCAGTTCTTC
V gene: TRBV11-3; J gene: TRBJ2-7; clone size: .; D gene: TRBD2; CDR3 protein: CASSLGTSGTYEQYF; CDR3 DNA: TGTGCCAGCAGCTTAGGGACTAGCGGGACCTACGAGCAGTACTTC
V gene: TRBV5-8; J gene: TRBJ2-7; clone size: .; D gene: .; CDR3 protein: CASSLGDPGHHFYEQYF; CDR3 DNA: TGTGCCAGCAGCTTGGGGGATCCGGGACACCACTTCTACGAGCAGTACTTC
V gene: TRBV12-3/TRBV12-4; J gene: TRBJ2-1; clone size: .; D gene: .; CDR3 protein: CASSSPRSNEQFF; CDR3 DNA: TGTGCCAGCAGTTCTCCCCGCTCCAATGAGCAGTTCTTC
V gene: TRBV19; J gene: TRBJ2-7; clone size: .; D gene: .; CDR3 protein: CASSNRQTYEQYF; CDR3 DNA: TGTGCCAGTAGTAACCGACAGACCTACGAGCAGTACTTC
V gene: TRBV11-2; J gene: TRBJ1-1; clone size: .; D gene: .; CDR3 protein: CASSPFRASRKFF; CDR3 DNA: TGTGCCAGCAGCCCGTTTAGGGCCTCCCGGAAATTCTTT
V gene: TRBV2; J gene: TRBJ2-2; clone size: .; D gene: .; CDR3 protein: CASSSQSFGELFF; CDR3 DNA: TGTGCCAGCAGTTCCCAGAGCTTCGGGGAGCTGTTTTTT
V gene: TRBV30; J gene: TRBJ1-2; clone size: .; D gene: .; CDR3 protein: CAWSPDATNYGYTF; CDR3 DNA: TGTGCCTGGAGTCCGGACGCAACTAACTATGGCTACACCTTC
V gene: TRBV7-3; J gene: TRBJ2-1; clone size: .; D gene: TRBD2; CDR3 protein: CASSLLGGSGGNEQFF; CDR3 DNA: TGTGCCAGCAGCTTACTGGGCGGGAGCGGGGGGAATGAGCAGTTCTTC
V gene: TRBV18; J gene: TRBJ2-1; clone size: .; D gene: .; CDR3 protein: CASSATGLGYNEQFF; CDR3 DNA: TGTGCCAGCTCAGCAACAGGTTTGGGATACAATGAGCAGTTCTTC
V gene: TRBV6-1; J gene: TRBJ1-1; clone size: .; D gene: .; CDR3 protein: CASSETLNTEAFF; CDR3 DNA: TGTGCCAGCAGTGAGACACTGAACACTGAAGCTTTCTTT
V gene: TRBV7-9; J gene: TRBJ1-2; clone size: .; D gene: .; CDR3 protein: CASSLVQGYGYTF; CDR3 DNA: TGTGCCAGCAGCTTAGTACAGGGCTATGGCTACACCTTC
V gene: TRBV11-2; J gene: TRBJ2-7; clone size: .; D gene: TRBD1; CDR3 protein: CASTEDRVSNEQYF; CDR3 DNA: TGTGCCAGCACCGAGGACAGGGTTTCAAACGAGCAGTACTTC
V gene: TRBV7-2; J gene: TRBJ2-7; clone size: .; D gene: TRBD1; CDR3 protein: CASSVTGGSYEQYF; CDR3 DNA: TGTGCCAGCAGCGTCACAGGGGGCTCCTACGAGCAGTACTTC
V gene: TRBV5-5; J gene: TRBJ1-1; clone size: .; D gene: .; CDR3 protein: CASSGKNTEAFF; CDR3 DNA: TGTGCCAGCAGCGGGAAAAACACTGAAGCTTTCTTT
V gene: TRBV9; J gene: TRBJ1-6; clone size: .; D gene: TRBD1; CDR3 protein: CASSVDGQGSSPLHF; CDR3 DNA: TGTGCCAGCAGCGTAGACGGACAGGGATCTTCACCCCTCCACTTT
V gene: TRBV27; J gene: TRBJ2-1; clone size: .; D gene: .; CDR3 protein: CASAAGDEQFF; CDR3 DNA: TGTGCCTCCGCTGCAGGGGATGAGCAGTTCTTC
V gene: TRBV6-5; J gene: TRBJ2-3; clone size: .; D gene: TRBD1; CDR3 protein: CASSYNGQGTDTQYF; CDR3 DNA: TGTGCCAGCAGTTACAACGGACAGGGTACAGATACGCAGTATTTT
V gene: TRBV19; J gene: TRBJ2-4; clone size: .; D gene: TRBD2; CDR3 protein: CASRSGLAGGNIQYF; CDR3 DNA: TGTGCCAGTAGATCCGGACTAGCGGGAGGGAACATTCAGTACTTC
V gene: TRBV4-1; J gene: TRBJ1-3; clone size: .; D gene: .; CDR3 protein: CASSPWKGNTIYF; CDR3 DNA: TGCGCCAGCAGCCCTTGGAAAGGAAACACCATATATTTT
V gene: TRBV5-1; J gene: TRBJ1-2; clone size: .; D gene: .; CDR3 protein: CASGGDNYGYTF; CDR3 DNA: TGCGCCAGCGGGGGGGACAACTATGGCTACACCTTC
V gene: TRBV7-2; J gene: TRBJ1-3; clone size: few; D gene: .; CDR3 protein: CASSLGSGNTIYF; CDR3 DNA: TGTGCCAGCAGCTTAGGGTCTGGAAACACCATATATTTT
V gene: TRBV4-2; J gene: TRBJ2-3; clone size: .; D gene: .; CDR3 protein: CASSQEGVGSSTDTQYF; CDR3 DNA: TGTGCCAGCAGCCAAGAAGGCGTGGGATCTAGCACAGATACGCAGTATTTT
V gene: TRBV18; J gene: TRBJ2-7; clone size: .; D gene: TRBD2; CDR3 protein: CASSPPRAGGPIEQYF; CDR3 DNA: TGTGCCAGCTCACCACCGAGAGCGGGAGGGCCGATTGAGCAGTACTTC
V gene: TRBV19; J gene: TRBJ1-1; clone size: .; D gene: TRBD1; CDR3 protein: CATTTGWLDNTEAFF; CDR3 DNA: TGTGCCACCACGACAGGGTGGTTGGATAACACTGAAGCTTTCTTT
V gene: TRBV3-1/TRBV3-2; J gene: TRBJ1-1; clone size: .; D gene: .; CDR3 protein: CASSLIQGGTEAFF; CDR3 DNA: TGTGCCAGCAGCCTTATTCAGGGTGGTACTGAAGCTTTCTTT
V gene: TRBV18; J gene: TRBJ1-1; clone size: .; D gene: .; CDR3 protein: CASSRNLRALGTEAFF; CDR3 DNA: TGTGCCAGCTCACGAAACCTCAGGGCCCTGGGAACTGAAGCTTTCTTT
V gene: TRBV5-1; J gene: TRBJ1-2; clone size: .; D gene: .; CDR3 protein: CASSLESMGPVDGYTF; CDR3 DNA: TGCGCCAGCAGCTTGGAATCTATGGGGCCGGTGGATGGCTACACCTTC
V gene: TRBV28; J gene: TRBJ1-6; clone size: .; D gene: TRBD1; CDR3 protein: CASSSDRGIYNSPLHF; CDR3 DNA: TGTGCCAGCAGCTCAGACAGGGGAATTTATAATTCACCCCTCCACTTT
V gene: TRBV7-8; J gene: TRBJ1-4; clone size: .; D gene: .; CDR3 protein: CASSWRSGGVSEKLFF; CDR3 DNA: TGTGCCAGCAGCTGGCGCTCCGGGGGGGTCAGTGAAAAACTGTTTTTT
V gene: TRBV18; J gene: TRBJ2-2; clone size: few; D gene: TRBD2; CDR3 protein: CASSPRTSGSYGTGELFF; CDR3 DNA: TGTGCCAGCTCACCTCGGACTAGCGGGAGCTATGGCACCGGGGAGCTGTTTTTT
V gene: TRBV5-4; J gene: TRBJ2-5; clone size: .; D gene: .; CDR3 protein: CASMTGAEGETQYF; CDR3 DNA: TGTGCCAGCATGACGGGCGCGGAGGGGGAGACCCAGTACTTC
V gene: TRBV30; J gene: TRBJ2-2; clone size: .; D gene: TRBD2; CDR3 protein: CAWSGLAGSGELFF; CDR3 DNA: TGTGCCTGGAGTGGTCTAGCGGGATCCGGGGAGCTGTTTTTT
V gene: TRBV18; J gene: TRBJ2-5; clone size: .; D gene: .; CDR3 protein: CASSPPVHQETQYF; CDR3 DNA: TGTGCCAGCTCACCACCCGTTCACCAAGAGACCCAGTACTTC
V gene: TRBV28; J gene: TRBJ1-2; clone size: .; D gene: .; CDR3 protein: CASSLGQVSYGYTF; CDR3 DNA: TGTGCCAGCAGCCTGGGGCAGGTTTCCTATGGCTACACCTTC
V gene: TRBV10-3; J gene: TRBJ1-1; clone size: .; D gene: .; CDR3 protein: CATGSSITVTEAFF; CDR3 DNA: TGTGCCACCGGTAGCTCGATTACCGTAACTGAAGCTTTCTTT
V gene: TRBV19; J gene: TRBJ2-3; clone size: .; D gene: TRBD2; CDR3 protein: CASRLAGDTQYF; CDR3 DNA: TGTGCCAGCCGACTAGCCGGTGATACGCAGTATTTT
V gene: TRBV7-3; J gene: TRBJ2-7; clone size: .; D gene: .; CDR3 protein: CASSRDFSYEQYF; CDR3 DNA: TGTGCCAGCAGTCGGGACTTCTCCTACGAGCAGTACTTC
V gene: TRBV3-1/TRBV3-2; J gene: TRBJ2-7; clone size: few; D gene: TRBD1; CDR3 protein: CASSQKEQGRQYF; CDR3 DNA: TGTGCCAGCAGCCAAAAAGAACAGGGGCGGCAGTACTTC
V gene: TRBV2; J gene: TRBJ2-7; clone size: once; D gene: .; CDR3 protein: CATTPGLNSYEQYF; CDR3 DNA: TGTGCCACCACCCCGGGCCTAAACTCCTACGAGCAGTACTTC
V gene: TRBV2; J gene: TRBJ2-1; clone size: .; D gene: TRBD2; CDR3 protein: CASSKGSGTYNEQFF; CDR3 DNA: TGTGCCAGCTCCAAGGGTAGCGGGACTTACAATGAGCAGTTCTTC
V gene: TRBV15; J gene: TRBJ1-5; clone size: .; D gene: .; CDR3 protein: CATSREVGNQPQHF; CDR3 DNA: TGTGCCACCAGCAGAGAAGTCGGCAATCAGCCCCAGCATTTT
V gene: TRBV28; J gene: TRBJ2-2; clone size: .; D gene: .; CDR3 protein: CASSPAGKNTGELFF; CDR3 DNA: TGTGCCAGCAGCCCCGCCGGGAAGAACACCGGGGAGCTGTTTTTT
V gene: TRBV6-1; J gene: TRBJ1-2; clone size: .; D gene: .; CDR3 protein: CASSEVLGRDGYTF; CDR3 DNA: TGTGCCAGCAGTGAAGTCTTGGGACGCGATGGCTACACCTTC
V gene: TRBV29-1; J gene: TRBJ2-5; clone size: .; D gene: .; CDR3 protein: CSVVVGGRETQYF; CDR3 DNA: TGCAGCGTTGTAGTCGGAGGGAGGGAGACCCAGTACTTC
V gene: TRBV5-1; J gene: TRBJ2-1; clone size: .; D gene: .; CDR3 protein: CASSSGLRPGYNEQFF; CDR3 DNA: TGCGCCAGCAGTTCGGGACTCCGGCCGGGGTACAATGAGCAGTTCTTC
V gene: TRBV19; J gene: TRBJ2-7; clone size: .; D gene: .; CDR3 protein: CASSIYRDRSYEQYF; CDR3 DNA: TGTGCCAGTAGTATTTACAGGGATCGCTCCTACGAGCAGTACTTC
V gene: TRBV2; J gene: TRBJ1-5; clone size: .; D gene: TRBD1; CDR3 protein: CASSEDRARNQPQHF; CDR3 DNA: TGTGCCAGCAGCGAAGACAGGGCTCGCAATCAGCCCCAGCATTTT
V gene: TRBV27; J gene: TRBJ1-3; clone size: .; D gene: .; CDR3 protein: CASSFDRTSGNTIYF; CDR3 DNA: TGTGCCAGCAGTTTTGACAGGACCTCTGGAAACACCATATATTTT
V gene: TRBV27; J gene: TRBJ2-7; clone size: .; D gene: .; CDR3 protein: CASSGTPRYEQYF; CDR3 DNA: TGTGCCAGCAGTGGGACACCCCGCTACGAGCAGTACTTC
V gene: TRBV7-2; J gene: TRBJ1-1; clone size: .; D gene: .; CDR3 protein: CASSLIGTTNTEAFF; CDR3 DNA: TGTGCCAGCAGCTTAATCGGAACAACAAACACTGAAGCTTTCTTT
V gene: TRBV6-2/TRBV6-3; J gene: TRBJ1-5; clone size: .; D gene: .; CDR3 protein: CASSSGNSNQPQHF; CDR3 DNA: TGTGCCAGCAGCTCCGGGAATAGCAATCAGCCCCAGCATTTT